The 12 T cell receptor beta chains in this list originate from one sample, sequenced in a study of spatial heterogeneity in lung cancer. Regarding time point: sample taken at primary tumor resection. Whole RNA was taken from tumor, nontumor lung or frozen PBMC; it was then sequenced unsorted. One entry per CDR3 protein results from TCRdb running MiXCR on the 5' RACE reads. The table shows 85,000 to 100,000 distinct CDR3 sequences, with about 12% occurring only once. The material sequenced was PBMCs, taken at surgery. The receptors originated from a male donor with early-stage non-small cell lung cancer.

This clonotype was seen a few times. V and J are TRBV4-3 and TRBJ1-4; 9 bases align to TRBD1. Unmatched junction bases numbered 21, after V lost 0 bases and J lost 7 bases. The CDR3 runs 21 residues. The V gene's germline CDR1 is LGHNA and CDR2 YSLEER. In nucleotides, the CDR3 is TGCGCCAGCAGCCAAGATCTTTTCCCCGGGACAGGGAAGGGGTGGGGTGAAAAACTGTTTTTT. Protein product: CASSQDLFPGTGKGWGEKLFF.

A note on this clonotype: At one boundary the junction diverges from the germline segment, which might be a read error. The V gene is TRBV7-7, the J gene TRBJ2-5; TRBD1 or TRBD2 may be the D gene (5 bases each). The CDR3 is made up of 15 amino acids. From germline, CDR1 is SSHAT and CDR2 FNYEAQ (reference sequence). The CDR3 protein is CASSPYVGPQETQYF. The CDR3 region has the DNA TGTGCTAGCAGCCCCTATGTGGGACCCCAAGAGACCCAGTACTTC.

The CDR3: CASSDPPQPQHF. CDR3 nucleotides: TGTGCCAGCAGCGATCCTCCTCAGCCCCAGCATTTT. This chain joins TRBV7-4 and TRBJ1-5; no clear D gene. CDR1 is SGHVT, CDR2 SQSDAQ, per germline. The CDR3 contains 12 residues. V was shortened by 5 bases and J by 6 bases, with 8 bases between the two germline ends.

The chain couples TRBV19 to TRBJ2-1; TRBD2 matches 12 bases. The CDR3 has 17 amino acids. Germline loops: CDR1 LNHDA, CDR2 SQIVND (reference sequence). The ends lost 9 bases at V and 2 bases at J; junction bases unmatched: 11. This CDR3 reads CASGASGRALAYNEQFF. CDR3 sequence (DNA): TGTGCCAGCGGGGCTAGCGGGAGGGCCCTTGCCTACAATGAGCAGTTCTTC. Variable domain in full (rest from reference TRBV19 and TRBJ2-1): DGGITQSPKYLFRKEGQNVTLSCEQNLNHDAMYWYRQDPGQGLRLIYYSQIVNDFQKGDIAEGYSVSREKKESFPLTVTSAQKNPTAFYLCASGASGRALAYNEQFFGPGTRLTVL.

CDR3 coding DNA: TGCGCCAGCACCGCCGGACTAGCGAACTACGAGCAGTACTTC. Encoded protein: CASTAGLANYEQYF. This sequence joins TRBV5-1 and TRBJ2-7; TRBD2 aligns across 9 bases. Losses at the gene ends were 6 bases for V and 3 bases for J; bases not matched to a gene: 7. The CDR3 has 14 amino acids. The germline CDR1 and CDR2 sequences are SGHRS and YFSETQ. Looking up the rest from reference TRBV5-1 and TRBJ2-7 gives the full variable domain: KAGVTQTPRYLIKTRGQQVTLSCSPISGHRSVSWYQQTPGQGLQFLFEYFSETQRNKGNFPGRFSGRQFSNSRSEMNVSTLELGDSALYLCASTAGLANYEQYFGPGTRLTVT.

This rearrangement joins TRBV7-2 to TRBJ1-2; maybe TRBD1 (5 bases). Germline V CDR1 and CDR2: SGHTA, FQGNSA. This CDR3 region has 14 residues. The germline V and J ends were trimmed by 1 base and 2 bases, with 8 bases remaining between them. As DNA, the CDR3 is TGTGCCAGCAGCTTAGGGGACCTCAACTATGGCTACACCTTC. It is translated as CASSLGDLNYGYTF.

This clonotype was found many times. The chain couples TRBV9 to TRBJ2-5; D might be TRBD1 (6 bases). The V end was cut by 3 bases, the J end by 2 bases, with 17 bases between. The length of the CDR3 is 16 residues. Germline CDR1 SGDLS, CDR2 YYNGEE. The CDR3 region is CASSASAGENQETQYF. CDR3 nucleotide sequence: TGTGCCAGCAGCGCCAGCGCAGGGGAAAATCAAGAGACCCAGTACTTC. The full variable domain, with the rest looked up from reference TRBV9 and TRBJ2-5, is DSGVTQTPKHLITATGQRVTLRCSPRSGDLSVYWYQQSLDQGLQFLIQYYNGEERAKGNILERFSAQQFPDLHSELNLSSLELGDSALYFCASSASAGENQETQYFGPGTRLLVL.

The sample holds a few counts of this clonotype. This rearrangement joins TRBV24-1 to TRBJ1-5, with 7 nucleotides matching TRBD1. The germline V gene encodes CDR1 KGHDR and CDR2 SFDVKD. The CDR3 consists of 15 residues. With 6 bases clipped from V and 3 bases from J, the junction kept 7 bases outside the gene matches. CDR3 protein: CATSLSGGYNQPQHF. The CDR3 region has the DNA TGTGCCACCAGTCTTTCAGGGGGTTACAATCAGCCCCAGCATTTT.

This clonotype was counted between two and nine times. This sequence joins TRBV5-6 and TRBJ2-5; TRBD1 agrees at 8 bases. V gave up 3 bases and J gave up 5 bases; unmatched junction bases: 6. Germline V gene data show CDR1 as SGHDT and CDR2 as YYEEEE. The CDR3 length is 14 residues. The CDR3: CASSWTGLEETQYF. The CDR3 nucleotides read TGTGCCAGCAGCTGGACAGGGTTAGAGGAGACCCAGTACTTC.

V gene TRBV3-1 combines with J gene TRBJ2-5; D not resolved. The CDR3 consists of 12 residues. With 4 bases removed from V and 3 bases from J, the gap between germline ends came to 6 bases. Germline V gene lookup returns CDR1 LGHDT and CDR2 YNNKEL (reference sequence). CDR3 amino acids: CASSRGEETQYF. The CDR3 nucleotides read TGTGCCAGCAGCCGAGGAGAAGAGACCCAGTACTTC.

As to this clonotype: A much larger clone differs by one base, so this may be a read error. The V and J genes are TRBV7-2 and TRBJ1-4; D gene uncertain. V was cut by 5 bases and J by 10 bases, with 17 bases left in between. The V gene's germline CDR1 is SGHTA and CDR2 FQGNSA. This CDR3 contains 14 residues. CDR3 DNA sequence: TGTGCCAGCAGCCCGGGCAAAGCGGGGAGAAAACTGTTTTTT. Translated: CASSPGKAGRKLFF.

CDR3 residues: CASRPGPRTDTQYF. For the CDR3, the DNA is TGCGCCAGCAGACCGGGACCCAGGACGGATACGCAGTATTTT. V gene TRBV5-1 combines with J gene TRBJ2-3; the D call may be TRBD1 or TRBD2 (5 bases each). This CDR3 is built from 14 residues. V lost 5 bases and J lost 6, with 16 bases in between. Germline CDR1 reads SGHRS; CDR2 reads YFSETQ.